A single TCR beta chain is shown here with its context. The antigen is unknown. CDR3 length equals 18 residues. V gave up 2 bases and J gave up 0 bases, with 18 bases separating them. Germline values: CDR1 SGHRS, CDR2 YFSETQ. This entry is derived from a study of cytomegalovirus exposure and HLA in healthy donors. Across the whole study: Drawn from HLA-typed donors, 65 million to 100 million unique TCRs were held in an early data release.

Study-level points and caveats: Later work found that TCR association rates differed between HLA loci; DRB1 had the most and HLA-C the fewest.

Primers included in the PCR were 60 Vbeta and 13 Jbeta primers. The repertoire was sequenced with immunoSEQ multiplex PCR; TCRdb's copy has only in-frame clones and lacks some. This sample's clone table lists about 160,000 clones. What was sequenced was PBMCs. The clonotype originates from a woman between 55 and 75 years old in good health and CMV-seronegative. The genes are TRBV5-1 and TRBJ1-5; a weak D match, TRBD1 (6 bases). The CDR3 loop is CASSFGPAQGYSNQPQHF. The CDR3 DNA follows: TGCGCCAGCAGCTTTGGCCCGGCACAGGGATATAGCAATCAGCCCCAGCATTTT.